This TCR beta chain was sequenced in a study of siplizumab effects on memory and regulatory T cells. The study, taken as a whole, reports: Proliferating siplizumab-culture Treg suppressive function went unconfirmed. Roughly 75-95% of proliferating clones (CD4+ or CD8+) could not be assigned a naive or memory phenotype. A major contribution to the alloresponse seemed to be made by naive T cells, which seemed more diverse than memory cells.

V shed 6 bases and J shed 7 bases, with 9 bases lying between them. CDR3 length: 11 residues. Germline lookup yields CDR1 MDHEN and CDR2 SYDVKM. The assay covered roughly 100,000 TCR templates per sample. Some clones are missing from TCRdb's copy, which holds only in-frame ones; the method was immunoSEQ multiplex PCR. Seen here are tens of thousands of clones, approximately 97% observed once, and the top ten hold around 0.66%. To note about this clone: Its target is not known.

The specimen sequenced was naive CD4+ T cells sorted from blood. The clonotype was recovered from a human donor in good health. This chain connects TRBV28 to TRBJ1-2; D perhaps matches TRBD1 (5 bases). The CDR3 DNA is TGTGCCAGCAGACAGGAGGGTGGCTACACCTTC. Amino acids: CASRQEGGYTF.